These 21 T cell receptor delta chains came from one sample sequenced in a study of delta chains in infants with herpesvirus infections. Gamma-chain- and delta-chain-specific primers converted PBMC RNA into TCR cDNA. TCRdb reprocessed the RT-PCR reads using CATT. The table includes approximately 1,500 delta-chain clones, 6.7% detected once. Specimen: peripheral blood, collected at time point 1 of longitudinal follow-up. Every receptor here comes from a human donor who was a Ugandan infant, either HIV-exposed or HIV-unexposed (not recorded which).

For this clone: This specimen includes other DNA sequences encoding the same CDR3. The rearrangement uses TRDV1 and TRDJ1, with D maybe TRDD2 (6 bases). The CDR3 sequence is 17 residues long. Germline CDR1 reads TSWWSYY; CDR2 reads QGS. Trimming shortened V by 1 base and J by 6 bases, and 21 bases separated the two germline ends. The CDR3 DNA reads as TGTGCTCTTGGGGAACCTTCAGGGAATCCTACGCTGTATAAACTCATCTTT. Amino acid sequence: CALGEPSGNPTLYKLIF.

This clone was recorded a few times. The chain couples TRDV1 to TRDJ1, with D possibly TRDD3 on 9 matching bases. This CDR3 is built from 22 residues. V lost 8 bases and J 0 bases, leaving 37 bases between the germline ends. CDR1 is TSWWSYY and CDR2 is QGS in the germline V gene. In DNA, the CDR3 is TGTGCTCTTAGGCCAGGCCTTCCTAAGTACTGGGGGACACTCCGGTACACCGATAAACTCATCTTT. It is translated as CALRPGLPKYWGTLRYTDKLIF.

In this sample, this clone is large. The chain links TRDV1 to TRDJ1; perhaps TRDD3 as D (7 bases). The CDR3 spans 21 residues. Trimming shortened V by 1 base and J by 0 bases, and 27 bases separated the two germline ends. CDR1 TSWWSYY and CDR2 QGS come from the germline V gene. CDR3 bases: TGTGCTCTTGGGGAACGGGGCTTCCTTCGTCCTGGGGGCCCGTACACCGATAAACTCATCTTT. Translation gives CALGERGFLRPGGPYTDKLIF.

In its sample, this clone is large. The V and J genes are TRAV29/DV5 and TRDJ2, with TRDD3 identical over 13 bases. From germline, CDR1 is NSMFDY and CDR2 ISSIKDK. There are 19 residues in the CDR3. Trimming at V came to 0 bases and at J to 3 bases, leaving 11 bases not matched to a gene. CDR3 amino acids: CAASASYYWGIRVTAQLFF. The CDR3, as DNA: TGTGCAGCAAGCGCCTCCTACTACTGGGGGATACGGGTGACAGCACAACTCTTCTTT.

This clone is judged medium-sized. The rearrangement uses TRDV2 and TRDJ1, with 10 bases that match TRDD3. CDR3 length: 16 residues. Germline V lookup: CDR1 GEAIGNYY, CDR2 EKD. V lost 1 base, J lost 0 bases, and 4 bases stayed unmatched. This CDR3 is CACDTGDTFYTDKLIF. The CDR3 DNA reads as TGTGCCTGTGACACGGGGGATACGTTCTACACCGATAAACTCATCTTT.

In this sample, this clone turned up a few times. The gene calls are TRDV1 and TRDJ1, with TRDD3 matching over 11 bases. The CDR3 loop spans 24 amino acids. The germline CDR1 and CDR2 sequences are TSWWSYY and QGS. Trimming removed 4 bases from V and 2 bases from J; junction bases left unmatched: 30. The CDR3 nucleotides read TGTGCTCTTGGGGGCCCGGGGACTTCGGCTTTACGGGTTCGGTACTGGGGGATAACCGATAAACTCATCTTT. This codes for CALGGPGTSALRVRYWGITDKLIF.

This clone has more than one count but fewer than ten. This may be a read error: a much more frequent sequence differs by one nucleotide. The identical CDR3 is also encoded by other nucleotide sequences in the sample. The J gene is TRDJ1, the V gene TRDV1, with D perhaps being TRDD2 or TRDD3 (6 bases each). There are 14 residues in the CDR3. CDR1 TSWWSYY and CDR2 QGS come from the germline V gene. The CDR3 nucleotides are TGTGCGCTTGGGGATCCTACCCCCGTCGTTCGACTCATCTTT. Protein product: CALGDPTPVVRLIF.

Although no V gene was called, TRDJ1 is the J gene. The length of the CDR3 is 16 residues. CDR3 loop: CAVGFPLSRYTDKLIF. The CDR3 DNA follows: TGTGCTGTTGGCTTCCCCCTCTCCCGGTACACCGATAAACTCATCTTT.

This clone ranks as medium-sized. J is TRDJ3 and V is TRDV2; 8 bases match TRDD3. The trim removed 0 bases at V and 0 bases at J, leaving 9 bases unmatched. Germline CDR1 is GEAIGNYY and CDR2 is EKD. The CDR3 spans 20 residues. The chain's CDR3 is CACDTVLGGNSSWDTRQMFF. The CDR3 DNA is TGTGCCTGTGACACCGTACTGGGGGGTAACTCCTCCTGGGACACCCGACAGATGTTTTTC.

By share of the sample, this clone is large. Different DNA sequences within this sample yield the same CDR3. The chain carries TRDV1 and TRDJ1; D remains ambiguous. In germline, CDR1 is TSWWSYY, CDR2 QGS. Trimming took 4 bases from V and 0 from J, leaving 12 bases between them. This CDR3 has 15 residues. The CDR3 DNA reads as TGTGCTCTTGGGGGGCCTCGTCTGTACACCGATAAACTCATCTTT. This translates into CALGGPRLYTDKLIF.

This CDR3 reads CALGELLGGNTDKLIF. DNA of the CDR3: TGTGCTCTTGGGGAACTGCTGGGGGGAAACACCGATAAACTCATCTTT. This rearrangement joins TRDV1 to TRDJ1; 7 bases line up with TRDD3. The CDR3 runs 16 residues. The trim removed 0 bases at V and 0 bases at J, leaving 4 bases unmatched. Germline values: CDR1 TSWWSYY, CDR2 QGS.

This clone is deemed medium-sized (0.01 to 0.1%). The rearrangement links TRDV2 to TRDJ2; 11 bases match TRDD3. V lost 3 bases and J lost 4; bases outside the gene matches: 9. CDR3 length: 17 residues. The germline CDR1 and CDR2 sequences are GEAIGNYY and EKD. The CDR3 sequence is CACDPVMGDTQTAQLFF. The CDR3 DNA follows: TGTGCCTGTGACCCAGTAATGGGGGATACGCAGACAGCACAACTCTTCTTT.

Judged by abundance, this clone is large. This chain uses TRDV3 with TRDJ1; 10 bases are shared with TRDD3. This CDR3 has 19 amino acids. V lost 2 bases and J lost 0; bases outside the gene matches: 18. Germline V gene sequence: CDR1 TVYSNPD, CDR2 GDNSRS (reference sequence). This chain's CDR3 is CAFPLYWGISIRDTDKLIF. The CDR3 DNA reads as TGTGCCTTTCCTCTGTACTGGGGGATCTCCATAAGAGACACCGATAAACTCATCTTT.

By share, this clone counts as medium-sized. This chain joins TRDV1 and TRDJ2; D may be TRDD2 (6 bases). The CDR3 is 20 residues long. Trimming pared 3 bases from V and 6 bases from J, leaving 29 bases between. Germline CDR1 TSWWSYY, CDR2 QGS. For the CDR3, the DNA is TGTGCTCTTGGGGAGCCCACCTTTCTCTTCCTTCGGCGGCGGGCAGCACAACTCTTCTTT. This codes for CALGEPTFLFLRRRAAQLFF.

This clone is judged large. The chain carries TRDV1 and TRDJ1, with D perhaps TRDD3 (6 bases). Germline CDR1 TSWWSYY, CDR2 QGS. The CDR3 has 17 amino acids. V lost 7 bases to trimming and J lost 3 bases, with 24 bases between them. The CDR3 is CALAVPPLEGDADKLIF. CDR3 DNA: TGTGCTCTTGCAGTTCCGCCTCTAGAGGGGGACGCCGATAAACTCATCTTT.

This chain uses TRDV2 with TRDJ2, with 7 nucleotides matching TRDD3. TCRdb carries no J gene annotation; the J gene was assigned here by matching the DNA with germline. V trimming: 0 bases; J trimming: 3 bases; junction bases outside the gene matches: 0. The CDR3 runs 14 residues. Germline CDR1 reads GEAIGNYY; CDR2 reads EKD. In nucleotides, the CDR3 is TGTGCCTGTGACACCTGGGGGATGACAGCACAACTCTTCTTT. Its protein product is CACDTWGMTAQLFF.

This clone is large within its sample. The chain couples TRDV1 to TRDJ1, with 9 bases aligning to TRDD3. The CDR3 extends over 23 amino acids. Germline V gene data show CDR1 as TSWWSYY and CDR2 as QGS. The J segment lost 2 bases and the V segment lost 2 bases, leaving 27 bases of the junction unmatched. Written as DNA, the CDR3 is TGTGCTCTTGGGGAAGGATTATGCCTGGGGGATTTCCGCAGCCCCATGCCGACCGATAAACTCATCTTT. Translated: CALGEGLCLGDFRSPMPTDKLIF.

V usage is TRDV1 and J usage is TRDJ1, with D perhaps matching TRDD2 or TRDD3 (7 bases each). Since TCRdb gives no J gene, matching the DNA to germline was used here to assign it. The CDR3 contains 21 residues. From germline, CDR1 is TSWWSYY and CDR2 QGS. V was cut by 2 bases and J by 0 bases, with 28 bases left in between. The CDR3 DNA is TGTGCTCTTGGGGAATACCTTCCTCCCGAGTACTGGGGATCCTACACCGATAAACTCATCTTT. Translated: CALGEYLPPEYWGSYTDKLIF.

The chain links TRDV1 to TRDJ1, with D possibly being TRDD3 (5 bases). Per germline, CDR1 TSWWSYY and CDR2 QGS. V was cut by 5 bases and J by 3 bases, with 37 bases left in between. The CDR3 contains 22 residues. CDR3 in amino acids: CALGPPVAPRVGPRKVPDKLIF. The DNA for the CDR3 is TGTGCTCTTGGGCCCCCGGTAGCCCCGCGGGTGGGGCCGCGGAAAGTGCCCGATAAACTCATCTTT.

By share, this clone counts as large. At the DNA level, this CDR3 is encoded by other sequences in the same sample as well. CDR3: CAASKAAYGGGLVSRPLIF. CDR3 bases: TGTGCAGCAAGCAAGGCCGCCTACGGTGGGGGACTCGTTTCCAGACCCCTGATCTTT. This chain links TRAV29/DV5 with TRDJ4; 7 bases fit TRDD3. Looked up from germline, CDR1 is NSMFDY and CDR2 is ISSIKDK. V gave up 1 base and J gave up 0 bases; unmatched junction bases: 21. The CDR3 totals 19 residues.

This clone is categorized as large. In nucleotides, the CDR3 is TGTGCTCTTGGGAGAGGTCCTAAGGGGGATACCGATAAACTCATCTTT. Its protein is CALGRGPKGDTDKLIF. The V and J genes are TRDV1 and TRDJ1; 7 positions match TRDD3. The V gene end was trimmed by 5 bases and the J gene end by 2 bases; junction bases not matched to a gene: 11. CDR1 is TSWWSYY, CDR2 QGS, per germline. This CDR3 comprises 16 residues.